These T cell receptor beta chains were read from a single sample in a study of CD8+CD57+ T cells in acquired aplastic anemia. One entry per CDR3 protein, called by TCRdb with MiXCR from the reads. The sample has roughly 98,000 distinct CDR3 sequences, around 70% seen once. Source material: sorted CD4+, CD8+, or CD8+CD57+ T cells (not recorded which) from PBMCs. These receptors came from a human donor with aplastic anemia. CDR3s include the opening cysteine and the closing phenylalanine or tryptophan. Fields, in order: J gene, V gene, CDR3 protein.

j_call: TRBJ1-2
v_call: TRBV20-1
cdr3_aa: CSALSGDYGYTF

j_call: TRBJ1-1
v_call: TRBV20-1
cdr3_aa: CSARAPNTEAFF

j_call: TRBJ1-1
v_call: TRBV20-1
cdr3_aa: CSARPVQEAFF

j_call: TRBJ1-4
v_call: TRBV2
cdr3_aa: CASRSTPDRDEKLFF

j_call: TRBJ2-5
v_call: TRBV2
cdr3_aa: CASSSAEKTQYF

j_call: TRBJ2-7
v_call: TRBV10-3
cdr3_aa: CASVRIGSYEQYF

j_call: TRBJ1-2
v_call: TRBV7-9
cdr3_aa: CASSRVEGYTF

j_call: TRBJ1-1
v_call: TRBV19
cdr3_aa: CASSPRDTIPTEAFF

j_call: TRBJ1-1
v_call: TRBV10-2
cdr3_aa: CASSVQGNTEAFF

j_call: TRBJ2-4
v_call: TRBV19
cdr3_aa: CASSTHRDRAHF

j_call: TRBJ2-1
v_call: TRBV19
cdr3_aa: CASSLAGTGAHEQFF

j_call: TRBJ1-1
v_call: TRBV5-1
cdr3_aa: CASSLEGAEAFF

j_call: TRBJ1-2
v_call: TRBV10-3
cdr3_aa: CAITERPTGDGYTF

j_call: TRBJ1-5
v_call: TRBV4-1
cdr3_aa: CASSQDPGGNQPQHF

j_call: TRBJ1-5
v_call: TRBV19
cdr3_aa: CASSLIRVSFISNQPQHF

j_call: TRBJ2-7
v_call: TRBV12-3/TRBV12-4
cdr3_aa: CASRLGGITPYEQYF

j_call: TRBJ2-3
v_call: TRBV6-5
cdr3_aa: CASSWTGIADTQYF

j_call: TRBJ2-5
v_call: TRBV29-1
cdr3_aa: CSVDGYLRTQYF

j_call: TRBJ2-7
v_call: TRBV20-1
cdr3_aa: CSAETRGTSYEQYF

j_call: TRBJ2-1
v_call: TRBV20-1
cdr3_aa: CSARGWLAGDNEQFF

j_call: TRBJ2-3
v_call: TRBV7-8
cdr3_aa: CASRMALDTQYF

j_call: TRBJ2-1
v_call: TRBV19
cdr3_aa: CASSIDGLTTYNEQFF

j_call: TRBJ1-2
v_call: TRBV4-2
cdr3_aa: CASSQAGTVRGYTF

j_call: TRBJ2-7
v_call: TRBV20-1
cdr3_aa: CSARDDWAYEQYF

j_call: TRBJ2-7
v_call: TRBV5-1
cdr3_aa: CASSLEGAGVFEPSIPYEQYF

j_call: TRBJ2-7
v_call: TRBV10-3
cdr3_aa: CAIGNSYEQYF

j_call: TRBJ1-2
v_call: TRBV9
cdr3_aa: CASSDRTDYGYTF

j_call: TRBJ1-1
v_call: TRBV9
cdr3_aa: CASSVATTGSMNTEAFF

j_call: TRBJ2-1
v_call: TRBV4-2
cdr3_aa: CASSQPSLAGGYNEQFF

j_call: TRBJ1-4
v_call: TRBV11-2
cdr3_aa: CASRRATSYNEKLFF

j_call: TRBJ2-2
v_call: TRBV7-9
cdr3_aa: CATSGPVGELFF